This T cell receptor beta chain was documented in a study of vaccination effects on CD4 cells after COVID-19. The protocol was immunoSEQ multiplex PCR, while the TCRdb copy is restricted to in-frame clones and leaves out a portion. Here the sample spans tens of thousands of clones, roughly 82% being singletons. Before sequencing took place, the ViraFEST assay used viral peptide pools to expand antigen-specific CD4+ T cells. Investigators separated out CD4+ T cells once more than nine days of culture had passed. Previously uninfected by SARS-CoV-2, the vaccine recipients also showed negative nucleocapsid antibodies. The CDR3 runs to 13 residues. V shed 0 bases and J shed 10 bases, with 12 bases lying between them. Germline loops: CDR1 SGDLS, CDR2 YYNGEE. As to this clone: Its specificity is not known.

The sequenced sample was CD4+ T cells from PBMCs cultured with HCoV-NL63 spike peptides, obtained before COVID-19 vaccination. The chain recombines TRBV9 with TRBJ2-3, with D tentatively TRBD1 (5 bases). The receptor's source is a human donor who received a COVID-19 vaccine. The CDR3 DNA reads as TGTGCCAGCAGCGTAGCTCTTGGGGCCCCGCAGTATTTT. Its translation is CASSVALGAPQYF.